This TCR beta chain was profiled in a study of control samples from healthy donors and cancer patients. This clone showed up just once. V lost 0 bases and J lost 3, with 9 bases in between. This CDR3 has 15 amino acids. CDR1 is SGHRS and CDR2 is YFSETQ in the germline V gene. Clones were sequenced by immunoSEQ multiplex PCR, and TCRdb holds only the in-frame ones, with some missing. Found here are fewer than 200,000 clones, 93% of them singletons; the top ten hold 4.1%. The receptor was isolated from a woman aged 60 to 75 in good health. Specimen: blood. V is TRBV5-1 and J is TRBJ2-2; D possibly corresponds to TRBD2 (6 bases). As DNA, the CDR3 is TGCGCCAGCAGCTTGGCACTAGCTGACACCGGGGAGCTGTTTTTT. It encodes CASSLALADTGELFF.